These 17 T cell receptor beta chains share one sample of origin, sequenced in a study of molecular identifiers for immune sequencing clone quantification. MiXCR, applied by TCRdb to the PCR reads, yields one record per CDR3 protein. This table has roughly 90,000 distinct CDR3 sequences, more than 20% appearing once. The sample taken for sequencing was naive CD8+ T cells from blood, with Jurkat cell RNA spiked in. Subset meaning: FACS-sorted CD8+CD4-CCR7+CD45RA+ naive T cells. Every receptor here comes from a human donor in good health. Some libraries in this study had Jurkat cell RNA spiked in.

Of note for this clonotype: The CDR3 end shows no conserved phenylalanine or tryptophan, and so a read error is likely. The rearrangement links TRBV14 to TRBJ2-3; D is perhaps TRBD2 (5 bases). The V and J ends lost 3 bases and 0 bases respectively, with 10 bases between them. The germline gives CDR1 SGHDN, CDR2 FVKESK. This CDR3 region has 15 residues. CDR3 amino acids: CASSQRSASTDTQYS. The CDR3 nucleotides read TGTGCCAGCAGCCAGCGTAGCGCTAGCACAGATACGCAGTATTCT.

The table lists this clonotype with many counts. CDR3 sequence reads: CASSRQPAGGGADTQYF. The CDR3 DNA follows: TGTGCCAGCAGCCGCCAACCGGCGGGGGGCGGCGCAGATACGCAGTATTTT. The chain joins TRBV7-9 to TRBJ2-3; 8 positions match TRBD2. Trimming removed 5 bases from V and 4 bases from J; junction bases left unmatched: 14. The CDR3 spans 17 residues. The germline V gene has CDR1 SEHNR and CDR2 FQNEAQ (reference sequence).

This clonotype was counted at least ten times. CDR3 in DNA: TGTGCCAGCAGTTTAGACAGGGGTGGGTACGAGCAGTACTTC. It translates to CASSLDRGGYEQYF. The V and J genes are TRBV6-5 and TRBJ2-7; 8 nucleotides match TRBD1. The V gene's germline CDR1 is MNHEY and CDR2 SVGAGI. The CDR3 loop spans 14 amino acids. The V and J ends lost 4 bases and 4 bases, in that order; junction bases with no gene match: 6.

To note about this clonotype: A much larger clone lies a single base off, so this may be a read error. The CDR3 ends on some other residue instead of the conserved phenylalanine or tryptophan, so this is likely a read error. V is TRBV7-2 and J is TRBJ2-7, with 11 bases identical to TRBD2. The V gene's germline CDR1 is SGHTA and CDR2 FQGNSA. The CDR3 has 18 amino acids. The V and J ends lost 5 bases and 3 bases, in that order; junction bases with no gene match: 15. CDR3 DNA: TGTGCCAGCAGCCCCCCCGGGACTAGCGGTCCGCCCCTCTACGAGCAGTACTCC. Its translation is CASSPPGTSGPPLYEQYS.

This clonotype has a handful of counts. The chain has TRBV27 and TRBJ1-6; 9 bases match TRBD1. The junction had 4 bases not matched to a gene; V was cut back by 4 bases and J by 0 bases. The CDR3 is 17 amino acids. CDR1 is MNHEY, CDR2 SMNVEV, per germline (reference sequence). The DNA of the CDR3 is TGTGCCAGCAGTTGGGGGACAGGGAACTCCTATAATTCACCCCTCCACTTT. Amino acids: CASSWGTGNSYNSPLHF.

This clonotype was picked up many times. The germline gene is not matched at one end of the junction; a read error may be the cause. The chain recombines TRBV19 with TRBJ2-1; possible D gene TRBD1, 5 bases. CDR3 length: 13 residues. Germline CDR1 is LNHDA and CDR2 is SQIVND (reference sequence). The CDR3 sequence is CPSGHGSYNEQFF. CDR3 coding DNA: TGTCCCAGTGGACACGGCTCCTACAATGAGCAGTTCTTC.

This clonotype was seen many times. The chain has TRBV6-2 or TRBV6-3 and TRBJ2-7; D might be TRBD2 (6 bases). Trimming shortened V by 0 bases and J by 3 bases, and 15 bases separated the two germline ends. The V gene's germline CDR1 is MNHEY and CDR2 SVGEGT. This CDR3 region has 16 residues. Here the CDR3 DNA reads TGTGCCAGCAGTTACTCGATAGTGGGAGGAAACTACGAGCAGTACTTC. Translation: CASSYSIVGGNYEQYF.

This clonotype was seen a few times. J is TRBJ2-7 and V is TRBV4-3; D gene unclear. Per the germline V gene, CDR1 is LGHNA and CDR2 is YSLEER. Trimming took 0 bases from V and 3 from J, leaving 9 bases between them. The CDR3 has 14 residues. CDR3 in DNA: TGCGCCAGCAGCCAAGATGACGGAAACTACGAGCAGTACTTC. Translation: CASSQDDGNYEQYF.

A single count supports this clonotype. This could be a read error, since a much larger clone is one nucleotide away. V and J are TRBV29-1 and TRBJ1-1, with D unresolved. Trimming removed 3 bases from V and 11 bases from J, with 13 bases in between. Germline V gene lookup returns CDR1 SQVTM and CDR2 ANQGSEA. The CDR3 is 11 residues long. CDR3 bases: TGCAGCGTTGAGAGGCAGCTTGATGCTTTCTTT. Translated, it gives CSVERQLDAFF.

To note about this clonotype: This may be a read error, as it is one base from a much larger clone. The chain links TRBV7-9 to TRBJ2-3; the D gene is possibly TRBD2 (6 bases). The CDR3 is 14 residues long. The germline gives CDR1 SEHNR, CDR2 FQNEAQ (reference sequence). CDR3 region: CASSLNGGTGTQYF. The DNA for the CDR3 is TGTGCCAGCAGCTTAAACGGGGGTACAGGTACGCAGTATTTT.

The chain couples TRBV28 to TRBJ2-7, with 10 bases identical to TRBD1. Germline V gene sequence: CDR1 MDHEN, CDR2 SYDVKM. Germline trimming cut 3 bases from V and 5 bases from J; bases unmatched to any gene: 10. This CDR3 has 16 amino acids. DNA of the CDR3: TGTGCCAGCAGTTTTGACAGGGGGCAGGGAAACCACGAGCAGTACTTC. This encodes CASSFDRGQGNHEQYF. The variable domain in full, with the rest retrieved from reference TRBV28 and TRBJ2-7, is DVKVTQSSRYLVKRTGEKVFLECVQDMDHENMFWYRQDPGLGLRLIYFSYDVKMKEKGDIPEGYSVSREKKERFSLILESASTNQTSMYLCASSFDRGQGNHEQYFGPGTRLTVT.

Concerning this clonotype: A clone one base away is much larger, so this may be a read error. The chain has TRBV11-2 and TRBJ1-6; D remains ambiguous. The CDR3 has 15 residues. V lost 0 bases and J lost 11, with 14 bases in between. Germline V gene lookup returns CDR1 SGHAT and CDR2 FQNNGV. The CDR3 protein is CASSLERAIPTPLHF. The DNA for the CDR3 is TGTGCCAGCAGCTTAGAACGGGCCATCCCAACACCCCTCCACTTT.

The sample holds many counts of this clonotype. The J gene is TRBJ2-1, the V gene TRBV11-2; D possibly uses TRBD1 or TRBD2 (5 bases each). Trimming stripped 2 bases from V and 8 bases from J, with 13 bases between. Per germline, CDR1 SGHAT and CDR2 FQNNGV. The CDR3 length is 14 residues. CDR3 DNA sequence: TGTGCCAGCAGCTTACCGGGACCGTCCCATGAGCAGTTCTTC. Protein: CASSLPGPSHEQFF.

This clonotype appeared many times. The CDR3 nucleotides read TGTGCCAGCAGTTTCGATGCGGGACCAGATACGCAGTATTTT. Its translation is CASSFDAGPDTQYF. The chain has TRBV28 and TRBJ2-3; a weak D match, TRBD2 (6 bases). CDR3 length: 14 residues. Deletions cut 3 bases from V and 4 bases from J, with 11 bases between. Germline CDR1 MDHEN, CDR2 SYDVKM.

CDR3 sequence: CASSLEQGVNEQFF. The CDR3 DNA is TGCGCCAGCAGCTTGGAACAGGGAGTGAATGAGCAGTTCTTC. The chain carries TRBV5-1 and TRBJ2-1; weak D call: TRBD1 (6 bases). The CDR3 has 14 amino acids. Germline assignment: CDR1 SGHRS and CDR2 YFSETQ. Between the trimmed V and J ends, which lost 0 bases and 7 bases, there was a span of 11 bases.

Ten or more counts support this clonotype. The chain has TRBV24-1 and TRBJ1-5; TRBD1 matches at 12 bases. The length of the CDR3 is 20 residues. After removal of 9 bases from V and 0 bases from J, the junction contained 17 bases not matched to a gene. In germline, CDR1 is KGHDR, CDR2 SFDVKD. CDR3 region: CATGGQGAVGGAYSNQPQHF. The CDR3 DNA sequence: TGTGCCACCGGGGGACAGGGGGCCGTAGGGGGGGCTTATAGCAATCAGCCCCAGCATTTT.

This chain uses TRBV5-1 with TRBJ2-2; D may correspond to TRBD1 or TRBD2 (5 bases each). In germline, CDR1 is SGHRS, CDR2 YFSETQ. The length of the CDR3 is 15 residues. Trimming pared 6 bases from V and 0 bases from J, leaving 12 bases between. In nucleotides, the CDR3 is TGCGCCAGCACGACCCGGGGCGCGAACACCGGGGAGCTGTTTTTT. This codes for CASTTRGANTGELFF.